This T cell receptor (beta chain) was sequenced in a study of shared clonotypes between healthy human individuals. Findings of the study overall: Tissue TCR repertoires likely differ from these blood-only repertoires.

V shed 6 bases, J shed 7 bases, and the junction held 15 bases outside the gene matches. Germline V gene data show CDR1 as MDHEN and CDR2 as SYDVKM. The CDR3 extends over 17 amino acids. Assay used: immunoSEQ multiplex PCR; TCRdb lists only in-frame clones, some missing. The sample has over a million clones; 78% are singletons. Turning to this clone: The antigen is not known.

The sample comprised memory CD4+ T cells from PBMCs. Noted subset: CD45RA-negative fraction. The clonotype was recovered from a young man in good health. Some clones in this sample may be carry-over from other donors' samples. The J gene is TRBJ1-5, the V gene TRBV28; 10 bases align to TRBD1. CDR3: CASSRPGTGAGGQPQHF. The CDR3 DNA is TGTGCCAGCAGCCGCCCCGGGACAGGGGCGGGAGGCCAGCCCCAGCATTTT.